Shown below are 14 T cell receptor beta chains from a single sample sequenced in a study of tissue T cells after allogeneic stem cell transplantation. Noted time point: mouse harvest day 14 after allogeneic transplant. Mouse grafts combined 10^7 T-cell-depleted bone marrow cells with 10^6 splenic CD5+ T cells. Data came from immunoSEQ multiplex PCR; TCRdb stores just in-frame clones and leaves some out. This sample has some 9,300 clones, with 35% to 40% found just once. The sequencing input was skin. Receptors originate from a female BALB/c mouse given C57BL/6 T cells with graft-versus-host disease after an allogeneic hematopoietic cell transplant.

This clone is deemed medium-sized. The listed genes are named as in mouse. The read falls 1 residue short of the CDR3 end, and the missing part is taken from the germline J gene. The V and J genes are TRBV26 and TRBJ1-4; 8 bases align to TRBD1. The CDR3 runs to 14 residues. The junction had 5 bases not matched to a gene; V was cut back by 4 bases and J by 7 bases. The V gene's germline CDR1 is KGHPV and CDR2 FQNQEV (reference sequence). The CDR3 loop reads CASSRQGRAERLFF. CDR3 bases read: TGTGCCAGCAGTCGACAGGGGAGGGCCGAAAGATTATTT.

Regarding this clone: The gene symbols are mouse symbols. The read ends 1 residue early relative to the CDR3; the germline J gene fills the gap. The rearrangement links TRBV26 to TRBJ2-5, with 12 bases that match TRBD2. With V trimmed by 2 bases and J by 6 bases, 3 bases remained unmatched. Germline CDR1 is KGHPV and CDR2 is FQNQEV (reference sequence). The CDR3 loop spans 15 amino acids. CDR3 bases read: TGTGCCAGCAGTCTGCCGGGACTGGGGGGTGACACCCAGTAC. Translation gives CASSLPGLGGDTQY. The whole CDR3 region reads CASSLPGLGGDTQYF. Drawing the rest from reference TRBV26 and TRBJ2-5, the complete variable domain is NSKVIQTPRYLVKGQGQKAKMRCIPEKGHPVVFWYQQNKNNEFKFLINFQNQEVLQQIDMTEKRFSAECPSNSPCSLEIQSSEAGDSALYLCASSLPGLGGDTQYFGPGTRLLVL.

Comments on this clone: The gene names given are mouse names. The read halts 1 residue ahead of the CDR3 end, with the missing end drawn from the germline J gene. The rearrangement links TRBV13-2 to TRBJ1-4; 9 bases line up with TRBD1. There are 14 residues in the CDR3. V lost 4 bases to trimming and J lost 4 bases; unmatched junction nucleotides: 2. CDR1 is NNHNN, CDR2 SYGAGS, per germline (reference sequence). Partial CDR3 DNA: TGTGCCAGCGGTAAGACAGGGGGCAACGAAAGATTATTT. Encoded protein: CASGKTGGNERLF. The entire CDR3 sequence reads CASGKTGGNERLFF.

Regarding this clone: Mouse gene names and germline throughout. The read ends 1 residue before the CDR3 terminus; that terminus is restored from the germline J gene. The chain joins TRBV26 to TRBJ1-3; 7 positions agree with TRBD1. The CDR3 totals 15 residues. V shed 6 bases and J 0 bases; nucleotides not matched to a gene: 5. CDR1 is KGHPV and CDR2 is FQNQEV in the germline V gene (reference sequence). CDR3 bases read: TGTGCCAGCAGCCCCGGGACAGCTTCTGGAAATACGCTCTAT. Protein product: CASSPGTASGNTLY. The entire CDR3 sequence reads CASSPGTASGNTLYF.

On this clone: The listed genes are named as in mouse. The CDR3 end falls 1 residue outside the read, so it is completed with the germline J gene. The rearrangement uses TRBV16 and TRBJ1-1, with D maybe TRBD1 (5 bases). The CDR3 length is 14 residues. Trimming cost V 0 bases and J 1 base, with 6 bases left between them. The germline gives CDR1 SGHSA, CDR2 FRNQAP. This chain's CDR3 is CASSLEGVNTEVFF. The covered CDR3 bases are TGTGCAAGCAGCTTAGAAGGGGTGAACACAGAAGTCTTC.

Note on this clone: The germline and genes are mouse ones. The read ends 1 residue early relative to the CDR3; the germline J gene fills the gap. V and J are TRBV13-3 and TRBJ2-7; TRBD2 is a possible D gene (7 bases). This CDR3 contains 14 residues. Between the trimmed V and J ends, which lost 2 bases and 7 bases, there was a span of 16 bases. Germline V gene lookup returns CDR1 NNHDY and CDR2 SYVADS. The part of the CDR3 DNA that was read is TGTGCCAGCAGTGAAGTGGGGGGCGCGAGAGAACAGTAC. The encoded protein is CASSEVGGAREQY. The full CDR3 protein is CASSEVGGAREQYF.

Remarks on this clone: The gene symbols are mouse symbols. The read ends 1 residue shy of where the CDR3 ends; the end is completed using the germline J gene. The V gene is TRBV26, the J gene TRBJ1-6; D unresolved. TRBJ1-6 is noted as an ORF with a role that remains uncertain. V was pared by 2 bases and J by 0 bases, with 5 bases between. Germline V gene sequence: CDR1 KGHPV, CDR2 FQNQEV (reference sequence). The CDR3 totals 15 residues. CDR3: CASSLLDSYNSPLYF. Incomplete CDR3 DNA: TGTGCCAGCAGTCTGCTCGATTCCTATAATTCGCCCCTCTAC.

Details on this clone: Gene names and germline match the mouse. Read data end 1 residue before the CDR3 end; the end is taken from the germline J gene. This chain uses TRBV23 with TRBJ2-3; the DNA was not used to check the table's D call, TRBD2. The CDR3 loop spans 16 amino acids. Germline V gene data show CDR1 as KGHTA and CDR2 as FQNQQP. The sequenced part of the CDR3 DNA is TGCTCCAGCAGTCAATCGGGTGGGGGAGATGCAGAAACGCTGTAT. Residues: CSSSQSGGGDAETLY. The full CDR3 protein reads CSSSQSGGGDAETLYF.

A remark on this clone: Gene names denote mouse genes. The CDR3 end falls 1 residue outside the read, so it is completed with the germline J gene. V is TRBV12-1 and J is TRBJ2-5; TRBD1 is a possible D gene (7 bases). Germline V lookup: CDR1 SGHSN, CDR2 HYEKVE. This CDR3 contains 15 residues. V was pared by 1 base and J by 0 bases, with 10 bases between. Incomplete CDR3 DNA: TGTGCCAGCTCTCTGAGGGGGCCCAACCAAGACACCCAGTAC. Encoded protein: CASSLRGPNQDTQY. The whole CDR3 reads CASSLRGPNQDTQYF.

Comment on this clone: Gene names and germline match the mouse. The CDR3 end is not reached by the read, which stops 1 residue before it; the germline J gene fills it in. This rearrangement joins TRBV13-1 to TRBJ2-3; D might be TRBD2 (7 bases). Germline V gene data show CDR1 as NSHNY and CDR2 as SYGAGN. The CDR3 runs to 15 residues. V was trimmed by 2 bases and J by 2 bases, leaving 12 bases between them. CDR3 bases read: TGTGCCAGCAGTGAACGCTGGGGGCCTGCAGAAACGCTGTAT. Protein: CASSERWGPAETLY. The entire CDR3 sequence reads CASSERWGPAETLYF.

Of note for this clone: Any gene name here is a mouse gene name. The sequence runs out 1 residue before the end of the CDR3; the remainder is reconstructed from the germline J gene. The chain carries TRBV1 and TRBJ1-1; 7 bases agree with TRBD1. The V gene end was trimmed by 4 bases and the J gene end by 1 base; junction bases not matched to a gene: 3. CDR1 is NSQYPW, CDR2 LRSPGD, per germline (reference sequence). The length of the CDR3 is 14 residues. The CDR3 sequence is CTCSGRDRNTEVFF. The covered CDR3 bases are TGCACCTGCAGTGGCCGGGACAGGAACACAGAAGTCTTC.

Comments on this clone: Gene names and germline refer to mouse. CDR3 DNA, as far as it was read: TGTGCCAGCAGTTTCTGGGGGGCGAGTGCAGAAACGCTGTAT. Its protein is CASSFWGASAETLY. The full-length CDR3 reads as CASSFWGASAETLYF. The genes are TRBV14 and TRBJ2-3, with D perhaps matching TRBD2 (7 bases). The read terminates 1 residue before the CDR3 end, so the remaining end is supplied by the germline J gene. Per the germline V gene, CDR1 is SGHDT and CDR2 is FRDEAV. V dropped 0 bases and J dropped 0 bases, with 8 bases sitting between them. This CDR3 region has 15 residues. The full variable domain, completed using reference TRBV14 and TRBJ2-3, is EAGVTQSPRYAVLQEGQAVSFWCDPISGHDTLYWYQQPRDQGPQLLVYFRDEAVIDNSQLPSDRFSAVRPKGTNSTLKIQSAKQGDTATYLCASSFWGASAETLYFGSGTRLTVL.

Comment on this clone: Germline and genes here are mouse. From the germline J gene comes the end of the CDR3, since the read stops 1 residue before it. The V call is TRBV4, the J call TRBJ2-4; 9 nucleotides match TRBD2. CDR1 is LGHDT, CDR2 YNNKQL, per germline (reference sequence). The V gene end was trimmed by 5 bases and the J gene end by 1 base; junction bases not matched to a gene: 4. The CDR3 extends over 15 amino acids. CDR3 amino acids: CASSVWGGGQNTLYF. Incomplete CDR3 DNA: TGTGCCAGCAGCGTGTGGGGGGGCGGTCAAAACACCTTGTAC.

By share, this clone counts as medium-sized. Genes here carry mouse names. Coverage ceases 1 residue before the CDR3 finishes, and the germline J gene fills in the end. The V call is TRBV26, the J call TRBJ2-1; the D is unclear. The V end was cut by 6 bases, the J end by 0 bases, with 12 bases between. The CDR3 totals 15 residues. Germline-derived CDR1 and CDR2 are KGHPV and FQNQEV (reference sequence). CDR3 bases read: TGTGCCAGCAGCCGTGACAAATATAACTATGCTGAGCAGTTC. Its protein is CASSRDKYNYAEQF. The whole CDR3 sequence is CASSRDKYNYAEQFF. Combining the CDR3 with reference TRBV26 and TRBJ2-1 gives the whole variable domain NSKVIQTPRYLVKGQGQKAKMRCIPEKGHPVVFWYQQNKNNEFKFLINFQNQEVLQQIDMTEKRFSAECPSNSPCSLEIQSSEAGDSALYLCASSRDKYNYAEQFFGPGTRLTVL.